The 23 T cell receptor beta chains in this list originate from one sample, sequenced in a study of beta chain features in type 1 diabetes. These TCRs' antigens remain unknown. Overall study findings and caveats: Moderately but significantly shorter TCRB CDR3s were found in Type 1 diabetes patients in all four CD4+ subsets.

Expressed TCRB transcripts were sequenced after all isolated RNA was converted to cDNA. Assay: immunoSEQ multiplex PCR; the TCRdb copy retains only in-frame clones and omits some. The top ten clones hold 0.79% of a sample with some 17,000 clones, 60% to 75% of them seen once. The sequenced sample was stem cell memory CD4+ T cells from blood. The receptors derive from a man aged 25-45 years with type 1 diabetes.

This chain's CDR3 is CASSLLQGEKLFF. CDR3 DNA sequence: TGTGCCAGCAGTTTGTTGCAGGGCGAAAAACTGTTTTTT. J is TRBJ1-4 and V is TRBV28; D is perhaps TRBD1 (5 bases). The CDR3 contains 13 residues. The ends were cut back, 3 bases at V and 8 bases at J, with 10 bases in the middle. Germline V gene lookup returns CDR1 MDHEN and CDR2 SYDVKM.

This rearrangement joins TRBV7-2 to TRBJ1-5; 11 bases align to TRBD1. CDR3 length equals 16 residues. Germline V gives CDR1 SGHTA, CDR2 FQGNSA. J was trimmed by 3 bases and V by 4 bases; bases with no gene match: 5. This CDR3 reads CASSSGQGANNQPQHF. DNA for the CDR3: TGTGCCAGCAGCTCCGGACAGGGGGCGAACAATCAGCCCCAGCATTTT.

This sequence joins TRBV2 and TRBJ1-1, with 7 bases identical to TRBD1. The germline V gene has CDR1 SNHLY and CDR2 FYNNEI. V lost 2 bases to trimming and J lost 4 bases; unmatched junction nucleotides: 7. CDR3 length: 15 amino acids. The CDR3 protein is CASSEQGTVITEAFF. In DNA form, the CDR3 reads TGTGCCAGCAGTGAACAGGGGACAGTGATCACTGAAGCTTTCTTT.

This clone was counted a single time. The gene calls are TRBV4-3 and TRBJ2-2; possibly TRBD1 for D (6 bases). This CDR3 is built from 17 residues. With 6 bases removed from V and 4 bases from J, the gap between germline ends came to 21 bases. CDR1 and CDR2 from the germline V gene are LGHNA and YSLEER. CDR3 in amino acids: CASRVEHRVLGTGELFF. The CDR3 DNA reads TGCGCCAGCAGGGTCGAGCACAGGGTTTTAGGCACCGGGGAGCTGTTTTTT.

This clone was detected a few times. The chain carries TRBV5-6 and TRBJ2-1; TRBD2 matches 8 bases. V was pared by 1 base and J by 10 bases, with 13 bases of the junction left unmatched. Germline-derived CDR1 and CDR2 are SGHDT and YYEEEE. This CDR3 is 16 amino acids long. CDR3 DNA: TGTGCCAGCAGCTTGATGACATTGCGGGGGGAGGGCGAGCAGTTCTTC. Encoded protein: CASSLMTLRGEGEQFF.

V and J are TRBV28 and TRBJ2-5; D might be TRBD1 (6 bases). V lost 6 bases, J lost 5 bases, and 16 bases lay in between. The CDR3 contains 14 residues. CDR1 and CDR2 from the germline V gene are MDHEN and SYDVKM. The CDR3 loop is CASSLGGTMETQYF. CDR3 in DNA: TGTGCCAGCAGCCTAGGGGGAACGATGGAGACCCAGTACTTC.

Worth noting for this clone: This sample includes further DNA sequences coding for the same CDR3. The V call is TRBV9, the J call TRBJ1-2, with unresolved D. Trimming cost V 0 bases and J 0 bases, with 3 bases left between them. The CDR3 sequence is 13 residues long. The germline V gene has CDR1 SGDLS and CDR2 YYNGEE. As DNA, the CDR3 is TGTGCCAGCAGCGTAGACACTAACTATGGCTACACCTTC. Translated: CASSVDTNYGYTF.

The V and J genes are TRBV20-1 and TRBJ2-7; no reliable D call. V was shortened by 6 bases and J by 2 bases, with 8 bases between the two germline ends. The CDR3 totals 11 residues. Germline V gene sequence: CDR1 DFQATT, CDR2 SNEGSKA (reference sequence). The CDR3 loop reads CSALIAYEQYF. The DNA for the CDR3 is TGCAGTGCCCTTATAGCCTACGAGCAGTACTTC.

This clone was detected a few times. V usage is TRBV4-1 and J usage is TRBJ1-1; D call uncertain. The CDR3 loop spans 14 amino acids. CDR1 and CDR2 from the germline V gene are MGHRA and YSYEKL. Trimming pared 1 base from V and 3 bases from J, leaving 9 bases between. In DNA form, the CDR3 reads TGCGCCAGCAGCCAAGGCGAAACAGACACTGAAGCTTTCTTT. Protein: CASSQGETDTEAFF.

This chain uses TRBV7-2 with TRBJ2-3, with TRBD1 as a possible D gene (6 bases). CDR3 length equals 16 residues. Trimming stripped 5 bases from V and 1 base from J, with 16 bases between. CDR1 is SGHTA and CDR2 is FQGNSA in the germline V gene. This CDR3 is CASSATTGFGTDTQYF. The CDR3 DNA sequence: TGTGCCAGCAGCGCGACAACAGGGTTCGGCACAGATACGCAGTATTTT.

This clone was detected only a few times. The chain combines TRBV29-1 with TRBJ2-5; 7 bases match TRBD1. J lost 1 base, V lost 5 bases, and 4 bases had no gene match. The CDR3 is 13 amino acids. In germline, CDR1 is SQVTM, CDR2 ANQGSEA. The CDR3 spells CSVKRGLQETQYF. The CDR3 coding sequence is TGCAGCGTTAAAAGGGGGCTCCAAGAGACCCAGTACTTC. Combining the CDR3 with reference TRBV29-1 and TRBJ2-5 gives the whole variable domain SAVISQKPSRDICQRGTSLTIQCQVDSQVTMMFWYRQQPGQSLTLIATANQGSEATYESGFVIDKFPISRPNLTFSTLTVSNMSPEDSSIYLCSVKRGLQETQYFGPGTRLLVL.

V usage is TRBV11-2 and J usage is TRBJ2-2; the D gene is possibly TRBD2 (5 bases). Germline CDR1 and CDR2: SGHAT and FQNNGV. V lost 1 base, J lost 8 bases, and 14 bases lay in between. The CDR3 contains 15 residues. The CDR3 loop reads CASSLAIGIQGELFF. The CDR3, as DNA: TGTGCCAGCAGCTTAGCAATCGGGATTCAAGGGGAGCTGTTTTTT.

This chain connects TRBV7-8 to TRBJ2-7; D perhaps matches TRBD2 (7 bases). Per germline, CDR1 SGHVS and CDR2 FQNEAQ. The CDR3 runs to 14 residues. V shed 5 bases and J shed 1 base, with 12 bases lying between them. Written as DNA, the CDR3 is TGTGCCAGCAGCCCGGAGGGGGGGTCCTACGAGCAGTACTTC. Translating gives CASSPEGGSYEQYF.

The genes are TRBV7-2 and TRBJ2-3, with 15 bases aligning to TRBD2. The junction had 5 bases not matched to a gene; V was cut back by 4 bases and J by 6 bases. The CDR3 has 16 residues. Germline V gene lookup returns CDR1 SGHTA and CDR2 FQGNSA. The CDR3 here is CASSSGLAGGRDTQYF. Here the CDR3 DNA reads TGTGCCAGCAGCTCGGGACTAGCGGGGGGCCGGGATACGCAGTATTTT.

This clone turned up a few times. The chain couples TRBV2 to TRBJ1-1, with a possible D match to TRBD1 (6 bases). The CDR3 contains 16 residues. Germline CDR1 is SNHLY and CDR2 is FYNNEI. The ends were cut back, 8 bases at V and 4 bases at J, with 23 bases in the middle. Written as DNA, the CDR3 is TGTGCCAGCCTCCCCTACGGGGGGCGTGGGGTCACTGAAGCTTTCTTT. This codes for CASLPYGGRGVTEAFF.

This chain uses TRBV5-1 with TRBJ2-1; 13 bases fit TRBD2. The CDR3 is 15 residues long. The J segment lost 7 bases and the V segment lost 3 bases, leaving 4 bases of the junction unmatched. Germline V gene sequence: CDR1 SGHRS, CDR2 YFSETQ. The CDR3 nucleotides read TGCGCCAGCAGCTCCCGGACTAGCGGGGGTAATGAGCAGTTCTTC. This encodes CASSSRTSGGNEQFF.

The V call is TRBV6-6, the J call TRBJ1-2; 8 bases map to TRBD1. Germline V lookup: CDR1 MNHNY, CDR2 SVGAGI (reference sequence). The V and J ends lost 4 bases and 5 bases, in that order; junction bases with no gene match: 12. The CDR3 covers 16 residues. Here the CDR3 reads CASSSVDRGPLYGYTF. The CDR3 bases are TGTGCCAGCAGTTCCGTCGACAGGGGTCCTCTGTATGGCTACACCTTC.

This clone was found a few times. The chain couples TRBV7-9 to TRBJ2-3; 10 nucleotides line up with TRBD2. Germline V gene sequence: CDR1 SEHNR, CDR2 FQNEAQ (reference sequence). V was clipped by 6 bases and J by 2 bases; unmatched bases: 14. This CDR3 spans 18 amino acids. The CDR3 bases are TGTGCCAGCAGAGGGCTAGCGGGGGCCCTGGCCGCCACAGATACGCAGTATTTT. The encoded protein is CASRGLAGALAATDTQYF.

This clone was detected only a few times. This chain links TRBV7-9 with TRBJ2-1, with a weak D call TRBD1 (6 bases). Germline assignment: CDR1 SEHNR and CDR2 FQNEAQ (reference sequence). V dropped 1 base and J dropped 5 bases, with 6 bases sitting between them. The CDR3 length is 13 residues. CDR3 coding DNA: TGTGCCAGCAGCTTAGGACAGGACAATGAGCAGTTCTTC. Its protein product is CASSLGQDNEQFF.

The chain is built from TRBV7-2 and TRBJ2-2; a weak D match, TRBD1 (5 bases). The CDR3 extends over 16 amino acids. Germline assignment: CDR1 SGHTA and CDR2 FQGNSA. Trimming removed 3 bases from V and 6 bases from J, with 17 bases in between. The CDR3 DNA reads as TGTGCCAGCAGCTTCGAGTCCTCAGGGAAGGCCGGGGAGCTGTTTTTT. Translated: CASSFESSGKAGELFF. The full variable domain, in which reference TRBV7-2 and TRBJ2-2 provide the parts outside the CDR3, is GAGVSQSPSNKVTEKGKDVELRCDPISGHTALYWYRQSLGQGLEFLIYFQGNSAPDKSGLPSDRFSAERTGGSVSTLTIQRTQQEDSAVYLCASSFESSGKAGELFFGEGSRLTVL.

This rearrangement joins TRBV19 to TRBJ1-5; D gene uncertain. The V and J ends lost 5 bases and 11 bases respectively, with 22 bases between them. Germline CDR1 and CDR2: LNHDA and SQIVND (reference sequence). The CDR3 is 15 amino acids. CDR3 DNA sequence: TGTGCCAGTAGTGAATGGACTCCTGACGGTGGAGCCCAGCATTTT. Its translation is CASSEWTPDGGAQHF. The whole variable domain, filled in from reference TRBV19 and TRBJ1-5, reads DGGITQSPKYLFRKEGQNVTLSCEQNLNHDAMYWYRQDPGQGLRLIYYSQIVNDFQKGDIAEGYSVSREKKESFPLTVTSAQKNPTAFYLCASSEWTPDGGAQHFGDGTRLSIL.

The chain uses TRBV19 and TRBJ1-5; 7 bases are a match to TRBD1. This CDR3 spans 14 amino acids. Looked up from germline, CDR1 is LNHDA and CDR2 is SQIVND (reference sequence). V lost 5 bases, J lost 2 bases, and 3 bases stayed unmatched. CDR3 bases: TGTGCCAGTAGTGTCACAGGGGGCAATCAGCCCCAGCATTTT. Its translation: CASSVTGGNQPQHF.

V and J are TRBV5-1 and TRBJ2-3, with D tentatively TRBD1 (5 bases). Per the germline V gene, CDR1 is SGHRS and CDR2 is YFSETQ. CDR3 length: 15 residues. V lost 0 bases, J lost 1 base, and 9 bases lay in between. CDR3 sequence (DNA): TGCGCCAGCAGCTTGGGGACCAGGGGCACAGATACGCAGTATTTT. This translates into CASSLGTRGTDTQYF. The variable domain in full, completed from reference TRBV5-1 and TRBJ2-3, reads KAGVTQTPRYLIKTRGQQVTLSCSPISGHRSVSWYQQTPGQGLQFLFEYFSETQRNKGNFPGRFSGRQFSNSRSEMNVSTLELGDSALYLCASSLGTRGTDTQYFGPGTRLTVL.